This TCR beta chain derives from a study of immune evolution from preneoplasia to lung adenocarcinoma. Study findings and constraints: Top clone frequencies peaked in normal lung, apparently declining through invasive adenocarcinoma.

CDR3 length: 12 amino acids. V lost 4 bases to trimming and J lost 9 bases, with 15 bases between them. CDR1 is SQVTM, CDR2 ANQGSEA, per germline. The repertoire was sequenced with immunoSEQ multiplex PCR; TCRdb's copy has only in-frame clones and lacks some. The sample includes about 6,100 clones, roughly 80% of them seen just once. This clone has only a few counts. Antigen unknown. The TCR sequence derives from a donor at least 70 years old with lung adenocarcinoma. The chain employs TRBV29-1 and TRBJ2-5; D assignment may be TRBD1 or TRBD2 (5 bases each). The sequenced sample consisted of FFPE adjacent normal lung tissue. The CDR3 bases are TGCAGCGTTGGGGGCTCGAGCGGCGCCCAGTACTTC. The encoded protein is CSVGGSSGAQYF.